This T cell receptor beta chain appears in the sequencing data of a study of naive and memory T cell subsets. Worth noting for this clonotype: What it recognizes is unknown.

Both TRBC1 and TRBC2 were covered by a beta constant-region primer of two equimolar oligonucleotides. Four rounds of PCR amplified the ligated cDNA using nested alpha and beta constant-region primers plus SP2. TCRdb re-analysed the UMI-ligation and nested PCR reads in MiXCR, keeping a single row per CDR3 protein. This sample carries approximately 9,300 distinct CDR3 sequences, less than 7% of them seen once, and the ten largest clones take around 53%. Per germline, CDR1 MNHEY and CDR2 SVGAGI. The CDR3 loop spans 15 amino acids. J was trimmed by 5 bases and V by 4 bases; bases with no gene match: 5. Points from the study as a whole: The power law exponent of TCR abundance differed between naive and memory cells.

The sequence was collected from a human donor in good health. Sequences were obtained from CD4+ TEMRA cells from blood. The subset here: effector memory re-expressing CD45RA, CD45RA+ CD27-. This chain links TRBV6-5 with TRBJ2-1, with TRBD2 identical over 10 bases. The CDR3 nucleotides are TGTGCCAGCAGTTCAGCGGGAGGGAGGGACAATGAGCAGTTCTTC. Protein product: CASSSAGGRDNEQFF.